What follows are 21 T cell receptor beta chains derived from one specimen sequenced in a study of blood T cell repertoires in COVID-19. The assay was immunoSEQ multiplex PCR, and TCRdb's table has in-frame clones only and misses some. The sample shows tens of thousands of clones, under 95% of them seen only once. The sequenced sample was peripheral blood. These receptors came from a human donor in a cohort sampled during active COVID-19.

The rearrangement links TRBV7-2 to TRBJ2-2, with 7 bases identical to TRBD1. The CDR3 is made up of 14 amino acids. With 6 bases clipped from V and 5 bases from J, the junction kept 6 bases outside the gene matches. Germline V gene data show CDR1 as SGHTA and CDR2 as FQGNSA. In DNA form, the CDR3 reads TGTGCCAGCAGAGCCGACAGGGAAACCGGGGAGCTGTTTTTT. Its protein product is CASRADRETGELFF.

V usage is TRBV2 and J usage is TRBJ2-1, with TRBD1 identical over 9 bases. The length of the CDR3 is 14 residues. J lost 7 bases, V lost 2 bases, and 3 bases had no gene match. In germline, CDR1 is SNHLY, CDR2 FYNNEI. This CDR3 reads CASSEWDRANEQFF. The CDR3 coding sequence is TGTGCCAGCAGTGAATGGGACAGGGCAAATGAGCAGTTCTTC. The variable domain in full, completed from reference TRBV2 and TRBJ2-1, reads EPEVTQTPSHQVTQMGQEVILRCVPISNHLYFYWYRQILGQKVEFLVSFYNNEISEKSEIFDDQFSVERPDGSNFTLKIRSTKLEDSAMYFCASSEWDRANEQFFGPGTRLTVL.

The chain combines TRBV27 with TRBJ2-7; weak D call: TRBD1 (5 bases). The germline gives CDR1 MNHEY, CDR2 SMNVEV (reference sequence). V was cut by 2 bases and J by 5 bases, with 10 bases left in between. This CDR3 has 13 residues. The CDR3 loop is CASSLVRAHEQYF. Here the CDR3 DNA reads TGTGCCAGCAGTTTAGTCAGGGCCCACGAGCAGTACTTC.

DNA of the CDR3: TGTGCCAGTACCGGACAGGGTCATTCACCCCTCCACTTT. Translating it yields CASTGQGHSPLHF. The V gene is TRBV19, the J gene TRBJ1-6; TRBD1 matches at 8 bases. The germline CDR1 and CDR2 sequences are LNHDA and SQIVND (reference sequence). The CDR3 has 13 residues. Unmatched junction bases numbered 4, after V lost 7 bases and J lost 8 bases. Drawing the rest from reference TRBV19 and TRBJ1-6, the complete variable domain is DGGITQSPKYLFRKEGQNVTLSCEQNLNHDAMYWYRQDPGQGLRLIYYSQIVNDFQKGDIAEGYSVSREKKESFPLTVTSAQKNPTAFYLCASTGQGHSPLHFGNGTRLTVT.

The chain carries TRBV7-9 and TRBJ2-5, with TRBD1 matching 10 bases. The CDR3 extends over 16 amino acids. V shed 5 bases and J 5 bases; nucleotides not matched to a gene: 11. Germline CDR1 reads SEHNR; CDR2 reads FQNEAQ (reference sequence). The CDR3 coding sequence is TGTGCCAGCAGCCACATGACAGGGGGCGTCTCGGAGACCCAGTACTTC. Its translation is CASSHMTGGVSETQYF.

This chain uses TRBV7-2 with TRBJ1-4, with D perhaps matching TRBD1 (6 bases). Germline values: CDR1 SGHTA, CDR2 FQGNSA. The V and J ends lost 2 bases and 8 bases respectively, with 12 bases between them. The CDR3 is made up of 14 amino acids. The CDR3 spells CASSLTGIQEKLFF. The DNA for the CDR3 is TGTGCCAGCAGCTTAACAGGGATTCAGGAAAAACTGTTTTTT.

V usage is TRBV18 and J usage is TRBJ1-4; 9 bases are a match to TRBD1. The germline gives CDR1 KGHSH, CDR2 LQKENI. This CDR3 contains 15 residues. The V gene end was trimmed by 5 bases and the J gene end by 3 bases; junction bases not matched to a gene: 4. This chain's CDR3 is CASSTRQGANEKLFF. CDR3 DNA sequence: TGTGCCAGCTCAACTAGACAGGGGGCTAATGAAAAACTGTTTTTT. The full variable domain, its missing parts supplied by reference TRBV18 and TRBJ1-4, is NAGVMQNPRHLVRRRGQEARLRCSPMKGHSHVYWYRQLPEEGLKFMVYLQKENIIDESGMPKERFSAEFPKEGPSILRIQQVVRGDSAAYFCASSTRQGANEKLFFGSGTQLSVL.

This clone has a single count. This chain joins TRBV5-4 and TRBJ2-3; 7 bases are shared with TRBD2. V dropped 1 base and J dropped 6; count of bases not matched to a gene: 8. The CDR3 consists of 15 residues. Germline lookup yields CDR1 SGHNT and CDR2 YYREEE (reference sequence). This chain's CDR3 is CASSLIPSGRDTQYF. The CDR3 DNA reads as TGTGCCAGCAGCTTGATTCCTAGCGGACGTGATACGCAGTATTTT.

The chain combines TRBV10-3 with TRBJ2-1; TRBD2 agrees at 7 bases. V was pared by 0 bases and J by 3 bases, with 5 bases of the junction left unmatched. Germline V CDR1 and CDR2: ENHRY, SYGVKD. The CDR3 runs 16 residues. The CDR3 spells CAISESDGLDYNEQFF. CDR3 bases: TGTGCCATCAGTGAGTCGGATGGACTAGACTACAATGAGCAGTTCTTC.

V usage is TRBV5-1 and J usage is TRBJ1-1; D gene ambiguous. The germline gives CDR1 SGHRS, CDR2 YFSETQ. The germline V and J ends were trimmed by 0 bases and 5 bases, with 11 bases remaining between them. This CDR3 comprises 14 residues. The CDR3 coding sequence is TGCGCCAGCAGCTTGGGTGGCGCCGGGACTGAAGCTTTCTTT. Amino acid sequence: CASSLGGAGTEAFF.

This chain joins TRBV7-9 and TRBJ2-3, with 7 nucleotides matching TRBD1. Germline CDR1 reads SEHNR; CDR2 reads FQNEAQ (reference sequence). V gave up 2 bases and J gave up 5 bases; unmatched junction bases: 4. The CDR3 extends over 14 amino acids. The CDR3 loop reads CASSLTGAGDTQYF. CDR3 nucleotides: TGTGCCAGCAGCTTAACAGGGGCAGGAGATACGCAGTATTTT.

The chain employs TRBV5-1 and TRBJ2-3; D gene uncertain. CDR1 and CDR2 from the germline V gene are SGHRS and YFSETQ. Between the trimmed V and J ends, which lost 0 bases and 2 bases, there was a span of 7 bases. The CDR3 spans 14 residues. CDR3 sequence (DNA): TGCGCCAGCAGCTTGGGGCACCACACAGATACGCAGTATTTT. This gives the protein CASSLGHHTDTQYF.

Concerning this clone itself: Within the sample, other DNA sequences also encode this same CDR3. The rearrangement uses TRBV3-1 (or the pseudogene TRBV3-2) and TRBJ2-7; D not certain. The CDR3 runs to 11 residues. Deletions cut 4 bases from V and 3 bases from J, with 4 bases between. From germline, CDR1 is LGHDT and CDR2 YNNKEL (reference sequence). The chain's CDR3 is CASSPGYEQYF. The CDR3 DNA is TGTGCCAGCAGCCCGGGCTACGAGCAGTACTTC.

The chain carries TRBV4-2 and TRBJ2-5; TRBD2 matches 8 bases. The CDR3 length is 16 residues. Germline V gene lookup returns CDR1 LGHNA and CDR2 YNFKEQ. J was trimmed by 0 bases and V by 3 bases; bases with no gene match: 6. CDR3 in amino acids: CASSHLGGGNQETQYF. In nucleotides, the CDR3 is TGTGCCAGCAGCCATCTCGGCGGGGGGAACCAAGAGACCCAGTACTTC.

Concerning this clone itself: Sequence at one end of the junction differs from germline and may be a read error. The J gene is TRBJ1-6, the V gene TRBV24-1; D gene unclear. Germline values: CDR1 KGHDR, CDR2 SFDVKD. The CDR3 runs to 18 residues. The CDR3 sequence: CAISVRGGFLSYNSPLHF. CDR3 in DNA: TGTGCCATCAGTGTTCGGGGAGGGTTTTTGTCCTATAATTCACCCCTCCACTTT.

A word on this clone: The sample carries other DNA sequences with the same CDR3. The V and J genes are TRBV18 and TRBJ2-1; tentative D call: TRBD2 (6 bases). V gave up 2 bases and J gave up 2 bases, with 10 bases separating them. CDR1 KGHSH and CDR2 LQKENI come from the germline V gene. This CDR3 has 15 residues. DNA for the CDR3: TGTGCCAGCTCACCAGGTCCGGGGGCCTACAATGAGCAGTTCTTC. This gives the protein CASSPGPGAYNEQFF.

The CDR3 DNA sequence: TGTGCCAGTAGTTTTTTTCTGTTAGGCAGGGGGAGCACTGAAGCTTTCTTT. It encodes CASSFFLLGRGSTEAFF. The V and J genes are TRBV19 and TRBJ1-1; 7 bases are a match to TRBD1. V shed 5 bases, J shed 4 bases, and the junction held 16 bases outside the gene matches. Germline V CDR1 and CDR2: LNHDA, SQIVND (reference sequence). The CDR3 consists of 17 residues.

V gene TRBV10-2 combines with J gene TRBJ2-7; the match to TRBD2 covers 14 bases. CDR1 is WSHSY and CDR2 is SAAADI in the germline V gene. V lost 6 bases to trimming and J lost 7 bases; unmatched junction nucleotides: 5. The CDR3 consists of 14 residues. This CDR3 is CASRTSGGAGEQYF. The CDR3 DNA is TGCGCCAGCAGGACTAGCGGGGGGGCGGGTGAGCAGTACTTC.

Of note for this clone: One end of the junction varies from germline; a read error may be responsible. V and J are TRBV2 and TRBJ2-5; possible D gene TRBD2, 6 bases. Germline CDR1 reads SNHLY; CDR2 reads FYNNEI. This CDR3 is built from 14 residues. The CDR3 DNA follows: TGTGCCAGCAGTGAAGAGGACTACCAGGAGACCCAGTACTTC. Translated: CASSEEDYQETQYF.

J is TRBJ2-2 and V is TRBV5-1; D ambiguous. Per the germline V gene, CDR1 is SGHRS and CDR2 is YFSETQ. V was clipped by 0 bases and J by 5 bases, with 5 bases between them. The CDR3 is made up of 13 amino acids. The CDR3 loop reads CASSLEPTGELFF. The CDR3 nucleotides read TGCGCCAGCAGCTTGGAGCCGACCGGGGAGCTGTTTTTT.

This clone was recorded once. The V gene is TRBV5-1, the J gene TRBJ2-1, with D tentatively TRBD2 (6 bases). CDR1 and CDR2 from the germline V gene are SGHRS and YFSETQ. CDR3 size: 15 residues. V was trimmed by 0 bases and J by 5 bases, leaving 12 bases between them. CDR3 in DNA: TGCGCCAGCAGCTTGGCCGGGCGGGGAAACAATGAGCAGTTCTTC. It specifies CASSLAGRGNNEQFF.